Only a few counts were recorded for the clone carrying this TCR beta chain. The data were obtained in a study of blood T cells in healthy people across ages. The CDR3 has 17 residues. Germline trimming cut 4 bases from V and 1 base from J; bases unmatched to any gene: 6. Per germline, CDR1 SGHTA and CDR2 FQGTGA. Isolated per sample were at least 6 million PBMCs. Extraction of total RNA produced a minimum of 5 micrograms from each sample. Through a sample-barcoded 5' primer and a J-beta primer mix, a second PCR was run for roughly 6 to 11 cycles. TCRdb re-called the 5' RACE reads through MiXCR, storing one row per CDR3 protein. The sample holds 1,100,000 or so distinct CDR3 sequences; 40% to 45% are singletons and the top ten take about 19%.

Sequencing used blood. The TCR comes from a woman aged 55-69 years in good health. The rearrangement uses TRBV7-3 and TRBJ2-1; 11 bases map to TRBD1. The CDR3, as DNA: TGTGCCAGCAGCTCACTAGGGACAGGGGGATCCTACAATGAGCAGTTCTTC. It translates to CASSSLGTGGSYNEQFF.